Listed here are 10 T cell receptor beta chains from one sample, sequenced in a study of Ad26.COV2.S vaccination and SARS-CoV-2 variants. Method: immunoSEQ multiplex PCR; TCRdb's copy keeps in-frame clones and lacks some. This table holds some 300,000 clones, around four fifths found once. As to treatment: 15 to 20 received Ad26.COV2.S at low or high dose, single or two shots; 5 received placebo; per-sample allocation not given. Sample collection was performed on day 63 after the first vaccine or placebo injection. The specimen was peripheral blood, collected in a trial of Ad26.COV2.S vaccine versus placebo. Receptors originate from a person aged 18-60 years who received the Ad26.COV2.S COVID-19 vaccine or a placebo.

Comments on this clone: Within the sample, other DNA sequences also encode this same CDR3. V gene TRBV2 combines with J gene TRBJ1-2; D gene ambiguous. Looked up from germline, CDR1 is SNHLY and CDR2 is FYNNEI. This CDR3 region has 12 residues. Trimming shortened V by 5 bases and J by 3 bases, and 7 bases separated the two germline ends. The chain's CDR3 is CASSRTDYGYTF. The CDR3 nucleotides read TGTGCCAGCAGTAGGACGGACTATGGCTACACCTTC. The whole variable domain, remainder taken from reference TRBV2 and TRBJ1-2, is EPEVTQTPSHQVTQMGQEVILRCVPISNHLYFYWYRQILGQKVEFLVSFYNNEISEKSEIFDDQFSVERPDGSNFTLKIRSTKLEDSAMYFCASSRTDYGYTFGSGTRLTVV.

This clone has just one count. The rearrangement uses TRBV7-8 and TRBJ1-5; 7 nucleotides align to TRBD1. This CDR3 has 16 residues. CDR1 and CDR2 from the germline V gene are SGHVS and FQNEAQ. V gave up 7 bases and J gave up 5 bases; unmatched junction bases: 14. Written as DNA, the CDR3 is TGTGCCAGCAACCCATTACCGGGACAGCTCCATCAGCCCCAGCATTTT. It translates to CASNPLPGQLHQPQHF.

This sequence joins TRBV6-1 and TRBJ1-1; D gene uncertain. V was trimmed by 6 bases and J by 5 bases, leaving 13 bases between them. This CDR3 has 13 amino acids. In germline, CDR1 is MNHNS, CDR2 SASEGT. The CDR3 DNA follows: TGTGCCAGCAGCCCCTCGGAAGCGACTGAAGCTTTCTTT. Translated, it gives CASSPSEATEAFF.

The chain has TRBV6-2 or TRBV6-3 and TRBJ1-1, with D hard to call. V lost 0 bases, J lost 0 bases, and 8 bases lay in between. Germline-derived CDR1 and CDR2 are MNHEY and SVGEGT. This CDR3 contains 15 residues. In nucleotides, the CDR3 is TGTGCCAGCAGTTACTCGCTCTTAATGAACACTGAAGCTTTCTTT. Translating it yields CASSYSLLMNTEAFF.

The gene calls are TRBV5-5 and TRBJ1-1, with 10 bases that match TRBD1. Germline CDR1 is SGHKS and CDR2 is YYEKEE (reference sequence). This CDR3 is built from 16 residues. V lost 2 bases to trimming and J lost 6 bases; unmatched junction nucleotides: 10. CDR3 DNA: TGTGCCAGCAGCTTCGAATATGACAGGGGGCTCTCTGAAGCTTTCTTT. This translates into CASSFEYDRGLSEAFF.

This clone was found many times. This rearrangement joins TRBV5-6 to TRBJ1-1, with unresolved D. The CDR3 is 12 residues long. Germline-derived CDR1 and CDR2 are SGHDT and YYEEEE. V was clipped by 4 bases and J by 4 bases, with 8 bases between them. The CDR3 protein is CASSLVSTEAFF. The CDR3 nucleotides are TGTGCCAGCAGCCTGGTCTCCACTGAAGCTTTCTTT.

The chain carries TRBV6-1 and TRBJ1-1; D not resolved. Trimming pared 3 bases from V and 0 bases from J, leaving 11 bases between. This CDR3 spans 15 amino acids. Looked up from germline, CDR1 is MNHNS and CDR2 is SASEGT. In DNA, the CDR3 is TGTGCCAGCAGTGATGGGAGATCGATGAACACTGAAGCTTTCTTT. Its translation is CASSDGRSMNTEAFF.

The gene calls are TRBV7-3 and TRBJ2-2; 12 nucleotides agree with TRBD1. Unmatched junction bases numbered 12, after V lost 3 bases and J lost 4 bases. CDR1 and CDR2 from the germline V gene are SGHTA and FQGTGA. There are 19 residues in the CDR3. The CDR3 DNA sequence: TGTGCCAGCAGCTTGAGCCGGGACAGGGGGCAGGGATTCACCGGGGAGCTGTTTTTT. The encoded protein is CASSLSRDRGQGFTGELFF.

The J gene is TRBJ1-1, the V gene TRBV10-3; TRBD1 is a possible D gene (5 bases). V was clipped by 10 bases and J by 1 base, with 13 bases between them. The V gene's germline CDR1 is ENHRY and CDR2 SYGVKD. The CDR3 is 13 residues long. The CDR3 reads CATNRPGNTEAFF. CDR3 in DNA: TGTGCCACAAACAGGCCGGGGAACACTGAAGCTTTCTTT.

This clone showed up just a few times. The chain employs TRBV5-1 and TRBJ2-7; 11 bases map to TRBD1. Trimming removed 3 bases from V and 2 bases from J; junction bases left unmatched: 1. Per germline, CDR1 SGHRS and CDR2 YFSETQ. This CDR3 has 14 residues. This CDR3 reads CASSWGQGAYEQYF. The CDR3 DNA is TGCGCCAGCAGCTGGGGACAGGGGGCCTACGAGCAGTACTTC.